Presented here are 27 T cell receptor beta chains from one specimen sequenced in a study of prognosis after radiotherapy for stage I lung cancer. Template was genomic DNA; TCR beta CDR3 amplified in two multiplex PCR rounds. The authors ran first-round PCR with primers specific to each TRBV and TRBJ gene. TCRdb re-called the multiplex PCR reads through MiXCR, storing one row per CDR3 protein. The profile shows about 8,500 distinct CDR3 sequences, less than 65% of them singletons. The starting material was PBMCs, obtained before or after stereotactic body radiation therapy (not recorded which). All receptors derive from a donor of 50 years or more with non-small cell lung cancer.

V is TRBV19 and J is TRBJ2-2; D is perhaps TRBD1 (6 bases). The CDR3 runs to 15 residues. Looked up from germline, CDR1 is LNHDA and CDR2 is SQIVND (reference sequence). The V and J ends lost 3 bases and 0 bases respectively, with 8 bases between them. CDR3 amino acids: CASSIDRPNTGELFF. The CDR3 nucleotides read TGTGCCAGTAGTATCGACAGGCCGAACACCGGGGAGCTGTTTTTT.

In its sample, this clonotype was seen many times. The rearrangement links TRBV7-3 to TRBJ2-7; TRBD1 matches 8 bases. V gave up 5 bases and J gave up 2 bases; unmatched junction bases: 11. Germline V lookup: CDR1 SGHTA, CDR2 FQGTGA. The CDR3 loop spans 16 amino acids. This chain's CDR3 is CASSPTPGQGPYEQYF. The CDR3 nucleotides read TGTGCCAGCAGCCCAACCCCTGGACAGGGCCCCTACGAGCAGTACTTC.

This clonotype has a handful of counts. The V and J genes are TRBV19 and TRBJ2-6; a weak D match, TRBD1 (5 bases). Germline V gene data show CDR1 as LNHDA and CDR2 as SQIVND (reference sequence). This CDR3 is built from 14 residues. V was cut by 5 bases and J by 6 bases, with 11 bases left in between. The CDR3 DNA reads as TGTGCCAGTAGTGACAGCTTTGCGGCCAACGTCCTGACTTTC. Its protein product is CASSDSFAANVLTF.

This clonotype showed up just a few times. A much larger clonotype is one base distant, so this may be a read error. The chain has TRBV7-9 and TRBJ2-5; possibly TRBD1 or TRBD2 for D (5 bases each). Trimming took 7 bases from V and 5 from J, leaving 20 bases between them. Germline-derived CDR1 and CDR2 are SEHNR and FQNEAQ (reference sequence). The CDR3 length is 15 residues. The CDR3 reads CASTPRGLNRETQYF. Written as DNA, the CDR3 is TGTGCCAGCACCCCCCGGGGCCTAAACAGGGAGACCCAGTACTTC. The full variable domain, rest sourced from reference TRBV7-9 and TRBJ2-5, is DTGVSQNPRHKITKRGQNVTFRCDPISEHNRLYWYRQTLGQGPEFLTYFQNEAQLEKSRLLSDRFSAERPKGSFSTLEIQRTEQGDSAMYLCASTPRGLNRETQYFGPGTRLLVL.

V is TRBV9 and J is TRBJ2-3; D call uncertain. From germline, CDR1 is SGDLS and CDR2 YYNGEE. Deletions cut 6 bases from V and 7 bases from J, with 12 bases between. CDR3 length equals 12 residues. The DNA for the CDR3 is TGTGCCAGCAACCTCTATGGGTATACGCAGTATTTT. Translating it yields CASNLYGYTQYF.

A remark on this clonotype: This sequence is one base from a far larger clone and is likely a read error. The chain links TRBV5-4 to TRBJ1-2, with TRBD1 matching 9 bases. The length of the CDR3 is 15 residues. CDR1 and CDR2 (germline): SGHNT, YYREEE (reference sequence). The J segment lost 2 bases and the V segment lost 6 bases, leaving 8 bases of the junction unmatched. In DNA form, the CDR3 reads TGTGCCAGCATGAAAAACAGGGGGCAGAACTATGGCTACACCTTC. Amino acid sequence: CASMKNRGQNYGYTF. Variable domain in full (rest from reference TRBV5-4 and TRBJ1-2): ETGVTQSPTHLIKTRGQQVTLRCSSQSGHNTVSWYQQALGQGPQFIFQYYREEENGRGNFPPRFSGLQFPNYSSELNVNALELDDSALYLCASMKNRGQNYGYTFGSGTRLTVV.

Sample share makes this clonotype medium-sized. The chain employs TRBV5-1 and TRBJ2-3, with D possibly TRBD2 on 6 matching bases. With 7 bases removed from V and 3 bases from J, the gap between germline ends came to 12 bases. Germline V CDR1 and CDR2: SGHRS, YFSETQ. This CDR3 contains 13 residues. CDR3 nucleotide sequence: TGCGCCAGCCTGCTGGAGGGGACAGATACGCAGTATTTT. Residues: CASLLEGTDTQYF.

Points on this clonotype: One junction end disagrees with the germline gene, perhaps due to a read error. This chain joins TRBV7-2 and TRBJ1-6; D not certain. CDR1 and CDR2 from the germline V gene are SGHTA and FQGNSA. This CDR3 comprises 14 residues. The CDR3 DNA sequence: TGTGCCAGCAGCCCCCCCCTGGTGGGTTCACCCCTCCTCTTT. It is translated as CASSPPLVGSPLLF.

By sample fraction, this clonotype is large (0.1 to 1%). The rearrangement links TRBV6-1 to TRBJ2-7, with D perhaps TRBD2 (6 bases). CDR1 MNHNS and CDR2 SASEGT come from the germline V gene. This CDR3 has 11 amino acids. Trimming removed 6 bases at V and 6 bases at J, with 9 bases between. CDR3 sequence reads: CASSRESEQYF. CDR3 sequence (DNA): TGTGCCAGCAGCCGGGAGAGCGAGCAGTACTTC.

Judged by abundance, this clonotype is medium-sized. The chain couples TRBV15 to TRBJ2-5; D call uncertain. Per the germline V gene, CDR1 is LNHNV and CDR2 is YYDKDF (reference sequence). Trimming took off 5 bases at V and 7 bases at J, with 20 bases between the two ends. This CDR3 has 15 amino acids. CDR3 coding DNA: TGTGCCACCAGCGCCCAAAGGGCGGCCTCGGGGACCCAGTACTTC. Protein product: CATSAQRAASGTQYF.

This clonotype has just a few counts. The rearrangement uses TRBV5-1 and TRBJ2-5; no firm D call. Germline loops: CDR1 SGHRS, CDR2 YFSETQ. CDR3 length: 12 amino acids. V lost 4 bases, J lost 1 base, and 5 bases lay in between. This CDR3 is CASSLRQETQYF. In nucleotides, the CDR3 is TGCGCCAGCAGCCTACGCCAAGAGACCCAGTACTTC.

The rearrangement links TRBV7-9 to TRBJ2-1, with TRBD2 identical over 7 bases. The CDR3 runs to 16 residues. V was clipped by 4 bases and J by 2 bases; unmatched bases: 8. CDR1 is SEHNR and CDR2 is FQNEAQ in the germline V gene (reference sequence). CDR3: CASSSPTSVTYNEQFF. The CDR3 DNA reads as TGTGCCAGCAGCTCGCCTACTAGCGTCACCTACAATGAGCAGTTCTTC.

Points on this clonotype: A read error is the likely source, as a far larger clone sits one nucleotide away. This sequence joins TRBV7-9 and TRBJ2-7, with D perhaps TRBD2 (6 bases). Deletions cut 0 bases from V and 7 bases from J, with 19 bases between. Per germline, CDR1 SEHNR and CDR2 FQNEAQ (reference sequence). The CDR3 is made up of 16 amino acids. The CDR3 nucleotides are TGTGCCAGCAGCTTAGCTGGGGGGAGGTCCTACAATGAGCAGTACTTC. This sequence encodes CASSLAGGRSYNEQYF.

The chain links TRBV11-3 to TRBJ2-2; D unclear. Trimming removed 0 bases from V and 6 bases from J, with 5 bases in between. CDR1 and CDR2 from the germline V gene are SGHNT and YENEEA. The CDR3 totals 13 residues. The CDR3 loop is CASSLDSPGELFF. CDR3 sequence (DNA): TGTGCCAGCAGCTTAGATAGCCCCGGGGAGCTGTTTTTT.

This clonotype is judged medium-sized. The chain carries TRBV12-3 or TRBV12-4 and TRBJ1-1; D is unclear. V shed 6 bases and J shed 1 base, with 12 bases lying between them. This CDR3 spans 14 amino acids. The CDR3 bases are TGTGCCAGCAGCCCGTTAGAGGGGAACACTGAAGCTTTCTTT. Its translation: CASSPLEGNTEAFF.

Relative to its sample, this clonotype is medium-sized. A junction boundary mismatches the germline segment, possibly from a read error. This sequence joins TRBV11-2 and TRBJ2-5, with 9 bases that match TRBD2. Germline CDR1 reads SGHAT; CDR2 reads FQNNGV. The CDR3 runs to 15 residues. For the CDR3, the DNA is TGTGCCAGCAGATTAGCGGGAGTAGGCCAAGAGACCCAGTACTTC. It translates to CASRLAGVGQETQYF. The whole variable domain, remainder taken from reference TRBV11-2 and TRBJ2-5, is EAGVAQSPRYKIIEKRQSVAFWCNPISGHATLYWYQQILGQGPKLLIQFQNNGVVDDSQLPKDRFSAERLKGVDSTLKIQPAKLEDSAVYLCASRLAGVGQETQYFGPGTRLLVL.

V gene TRBV28 combines with J gene TRBJ2-5; D gene uncertain. V shed 7 bases and J shed 8 bases, with 26 bases lying between them. The CDR3 runs to 16 residues. Germline V lookup: CDR1 MDHEN, CDR2 SYDVKM. The CDR3 bases are TGTGCCAGCACTCGGTCCCAAGTCTTCCATTTTGATACCCAGTACTTC. This gives the protein CASTRSQVFHFDTQYF.

The rearrangement links TRBV28 to TRBJ2-1, with 9 bases identical to TRBD2. The V gene end was trimmed by 6 bases and the J gene end by 8 bases; junction bases not matched to a gene: 11. This CDR3 has 15 amino acids. The V gene's germline CDR1 is MDHEN and CDR2 SYDVKM. This CDR3 reads CASSRSWTSVDEQFF. Here the CDR3 DNA reads TGTGCCAGCAGCCGTTCGTGGACTAGCGTGGATGAGCAGTTCTTC.

About this clonotype: At one end the junction does not follow the germline gene, possibly because of a read error. This rearrangement joins TRBV27 to TRBJ1-2, with D possibly being TRBD1 (6 bases). The germline gives CDR1 MNHEY, CDR2 SMNVEV (reference sequence). The CDR3 is 17 amino acids. CDR3 in amino acids: CASSLYSPGVADYVYTF. In DNA form, the CDR3 reads TGTGCCAGCAGTTTATATAGTCCAGGGGTAGCGGACTATGTCTACACCTTC.

V usage is TRBV20-1 and J usage is TRBJ1-1; D gene unclear. This CDR3 has 18 amino acids. V was cut by 0 bases and J by 5 bases, with 25 bases left in between. Germline V gene lookup returns CDR1 DFQATT and CDR2 SNEGSKA (reference sequence). The DNA for the CDR3 is TGCAGTGCTAGAGATCTTCGGACGTCTAGCGGGAATTGGACTGAAGCTTTCTTT. Its protein product is CSARDLRTSSGNWTEAFF.

This clonotype is labeled medium-sized (0.01 to 0.1%). The chain joins TRBV20-1 to TRBJ2-3; D is undetermined. Per the germline V gene, CDR1 is DFQATT and CDR2 is SNEGSKA (reference sequence). V was pared by 0 bases and J by 6 bases, with 7 bases between. The CDR3 runs to 12 residues. CDR3 sequence reads: CSARDSWDTQYF. CDR3 nucleotide sequence: TGCAGTGCTAGAGATTCATGGGATACGCAGTATTTT.

The sample holds one count of this clonotype. This likely stems from a read error, as it lies one base from a far larger clone. The chain combines TRBV7-9 with TRBJ2-7; perhaps TRBD1 as D (6 bases). The CDR3 spans 15 residues. From germline, CDR1 is SEHNR and CDR2 FQNEAQ (reference sequence). V shed 5 bases and J shed 5 bases, with 19 bases lying between them. The CDR3 sequence is CASSRLGHGSDEQYF. DNA of the CDR3: TGTGCCAGCAGCAGACTGGGACATGGATCCGACGAGCAGTACTTC.

This clonotype is medium-sized in the sample. This chain joins TRBV27 and TRBJ2-7; 7 nucleotides match TRBD1. Germline CDR1 MNHEY, CDR2 SMNVEV (reference sequence). The junction had 5 bases not matched to a gene; V was cut back by 0 bases and J by 0 bases. The CDR3 loop spans 16 amino acids. In nucleotides, the CDR3 is TGTGCCAGCAGTTTATCGATGGGACAGAACTCCTACGAGCAGTACTTC. Encoded protein: CASSLSMGQNSYEQYF.

This clonotype was seen many times. Germline and junction disagree at one end, which may indicate a read error. The CDR3 protein is CATIASGATKSIQYF. As DNA, the CDR3 is TGTGCCACCATAGCGTCAGGAGCGACCAAAAGCATTCAGTACTTC. This chain connects TRBV27 to TRBJ2-4; a possible D gene is TRBD2 (5 bases). The germline CDR1 and CDR2 sequences are MNHEY and SMNVEV (reference sequence). The CDR3 sequence is 15 residues long.

The rearrangement links TRBV6-2 or TRBV6-3 to TRBJ1-6, with D maybe TRBD1 (5 bases). This CDR3 has 13 residues. V gave up 4 bases and J gave up 9 bases, with 10 bases separating them. Germline V gives CDR1 MNHEY, CDR2 SVGEGT. CDR3 residues: CASSSSGVSPLHF. CDR3 coding DNA: TGTGCCAGCAGTTCGTCGGGGGTTTCACCCCTCCACTTT.

This clonotype came up many times. The gene calls are TRBV5-5 and TRBJ2-3; TRBD1 matches 8 bases. This CDR3 region has 14 residues. Looked up from germline, CDR1 is SGHKS and CDR2 is YYEKEE (reference sequence). Trimming cost V 4 bases and J 6 bases; bases outside gene matches: 7. The CDR3 nucleotides read TGTGCCAGCAGCCCCGGACAGGGATTTGATACGCAGTATTTT. This sequence encodes CASSPGQGFDTQYF.

The chain joins TRBV20-1 to TRBJ2-7; 12 nucleotides agree with TRBD2. V gave up 2 bases and J gave up 3 bases; unmatched junction bases: 8. CDR3 length: 16 amino acids. The V gene's germline CDR1 is DFQATT and CDR2 SNEGSKA (reference sequence). In DNA form, the CDR3 reads TGCAGTGCTAGACCCCCTGGACTAGCGGGGAGCTACGAGCAGTACTTC. Amino acid sequence: CSARPPGLAGSYEQYF.